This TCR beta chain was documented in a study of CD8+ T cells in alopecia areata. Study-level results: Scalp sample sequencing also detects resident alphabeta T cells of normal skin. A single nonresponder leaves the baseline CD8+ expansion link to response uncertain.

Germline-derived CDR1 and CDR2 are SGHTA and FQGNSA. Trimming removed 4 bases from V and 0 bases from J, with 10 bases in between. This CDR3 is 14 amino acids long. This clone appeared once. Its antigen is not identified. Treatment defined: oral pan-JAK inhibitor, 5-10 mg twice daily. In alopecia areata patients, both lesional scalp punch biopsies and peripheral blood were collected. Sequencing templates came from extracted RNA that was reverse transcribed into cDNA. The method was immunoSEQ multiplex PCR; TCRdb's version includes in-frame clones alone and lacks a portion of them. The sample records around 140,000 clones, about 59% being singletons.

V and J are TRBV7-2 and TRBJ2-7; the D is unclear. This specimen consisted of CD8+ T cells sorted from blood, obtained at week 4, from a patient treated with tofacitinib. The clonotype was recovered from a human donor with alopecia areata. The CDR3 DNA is TGTGCCAGCAGCTACGCCTTAAGCTCCTACGAGCAGTACTTC. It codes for CASSYALSSYEQYF.